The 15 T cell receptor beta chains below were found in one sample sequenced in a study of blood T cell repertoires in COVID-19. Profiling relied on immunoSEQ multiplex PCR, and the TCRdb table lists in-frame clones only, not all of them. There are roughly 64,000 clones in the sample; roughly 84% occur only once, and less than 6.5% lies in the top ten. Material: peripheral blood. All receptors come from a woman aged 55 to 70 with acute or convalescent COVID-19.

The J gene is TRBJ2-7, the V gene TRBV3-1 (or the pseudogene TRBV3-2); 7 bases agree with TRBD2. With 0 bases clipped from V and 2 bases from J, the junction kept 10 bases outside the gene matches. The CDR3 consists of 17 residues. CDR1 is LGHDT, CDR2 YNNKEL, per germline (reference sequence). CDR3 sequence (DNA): TGTGCCAGCAGCCAAGATCGGGCGTCGGGGGGTACCTACGAGCAGTACTTC. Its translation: CASSQDRASGGTYEQYF.

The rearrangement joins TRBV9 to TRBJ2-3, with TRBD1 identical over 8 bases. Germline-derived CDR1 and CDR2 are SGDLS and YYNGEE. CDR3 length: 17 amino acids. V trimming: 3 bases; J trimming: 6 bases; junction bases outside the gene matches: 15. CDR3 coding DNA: TGTGCCAGCAGCGCACCCCGACAGGGGAAGAAAGTGGATACGCAGTATTTT. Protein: CASSAPRQGKKVDTQYF.

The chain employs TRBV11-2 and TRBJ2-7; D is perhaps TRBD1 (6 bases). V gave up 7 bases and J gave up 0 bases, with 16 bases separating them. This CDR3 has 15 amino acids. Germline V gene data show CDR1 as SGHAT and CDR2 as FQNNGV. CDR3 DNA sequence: TGTGCCAGCACCCTGAGACAGGCTAGCTCCTACGAGCAGTACTTC. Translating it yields CASTLRQASSYEQYF.

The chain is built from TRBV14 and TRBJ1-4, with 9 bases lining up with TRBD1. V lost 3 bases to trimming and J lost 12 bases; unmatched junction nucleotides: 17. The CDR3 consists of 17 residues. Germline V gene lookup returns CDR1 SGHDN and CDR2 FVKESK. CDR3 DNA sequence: TGTGCCAGCAGCCAGAGGAGTTTCGGGACAGGGAGCTTGGAACTGTTTTTT. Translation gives CASSQRSFGTGSLELFF. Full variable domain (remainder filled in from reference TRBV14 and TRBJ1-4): EAGVTQFPSHSVIEKGQTVTLRCDPISGHDNLYWYRRVMGKEIKFLLHFVKESKQDESGMPNNRFLAERTGGTYSTLKVQPAELEDSGVYFCASSQRSFGTGSLELFFGSGTQLSVL.

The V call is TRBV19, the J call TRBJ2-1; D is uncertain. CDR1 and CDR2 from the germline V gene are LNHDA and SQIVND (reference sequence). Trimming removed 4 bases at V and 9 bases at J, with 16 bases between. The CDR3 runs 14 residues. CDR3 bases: TGTGCCAGTAGTAGGGCTTCCCCCAACGGTGAGCAGTTCTTC. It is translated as CASSRASPNGEQFF.

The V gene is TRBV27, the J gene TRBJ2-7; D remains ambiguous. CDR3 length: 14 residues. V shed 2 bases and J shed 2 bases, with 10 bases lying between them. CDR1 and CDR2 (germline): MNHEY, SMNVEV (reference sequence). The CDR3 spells CASSLTPGPYEQYF. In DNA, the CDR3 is TGTGCCAGCAGTTTAACCCCTGGCCCCTACGAGCAGTACTTC.

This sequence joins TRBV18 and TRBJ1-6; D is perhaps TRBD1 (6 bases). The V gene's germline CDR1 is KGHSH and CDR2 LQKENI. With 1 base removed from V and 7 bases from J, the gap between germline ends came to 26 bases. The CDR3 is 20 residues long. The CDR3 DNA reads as TGTGCCAGCTCACCACTTAATTTAGGACAGCTGGCGGGCCCCAATTCACCCCTCCACTTT. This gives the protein CASSPLNLGQLAGPNSPLHF.

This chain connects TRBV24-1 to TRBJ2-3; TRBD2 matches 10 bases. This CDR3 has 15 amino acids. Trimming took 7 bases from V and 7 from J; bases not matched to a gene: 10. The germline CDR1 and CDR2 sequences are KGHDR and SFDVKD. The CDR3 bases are TGTGCCACCAGCGTTGGGGTAGCGGGGGGATATACGCAGTATTTT. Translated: CATSVGVAGGYTQYF.

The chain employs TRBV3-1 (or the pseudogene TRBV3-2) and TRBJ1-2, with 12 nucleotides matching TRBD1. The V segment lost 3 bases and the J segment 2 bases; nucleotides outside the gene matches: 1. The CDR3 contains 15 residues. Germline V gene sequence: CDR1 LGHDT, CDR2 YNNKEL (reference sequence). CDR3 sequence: CASSQGTGGNYGYTF. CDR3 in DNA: TGTGCCAGCAGCCAGGGGACAGGGGGCAACTATGGCTACACCTTC.

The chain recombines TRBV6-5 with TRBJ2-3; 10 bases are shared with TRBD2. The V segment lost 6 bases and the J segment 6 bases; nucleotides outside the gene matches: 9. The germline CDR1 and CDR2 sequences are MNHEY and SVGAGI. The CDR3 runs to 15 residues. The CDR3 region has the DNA TGTGCCAGCAGAAGCGGGGGGGCCGAGTCGGATACGCAGTATTTT. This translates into CASRSGGAESDTQYF.

The CDR3 protein is CASSPHTNTEAFF. The CDR3 DNA follows: TGCGCCAGCAGCCCCCACACCAACACTGAAGCTTTCTTT. The chain uses TRBV5-1 and TRBJ1-1; D unclear. Germline lookup yields CDR1 SGHRS and CDR2 YFSETQ. V was clipped by 4 bases and J by 2 bases, with 9 bases between them. The CDR3 length is 13 residues.

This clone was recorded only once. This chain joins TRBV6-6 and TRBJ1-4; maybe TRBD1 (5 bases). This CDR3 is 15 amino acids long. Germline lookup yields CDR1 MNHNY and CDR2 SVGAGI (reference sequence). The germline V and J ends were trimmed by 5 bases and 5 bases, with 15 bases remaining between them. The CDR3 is CASSAPQGPNEKLFF. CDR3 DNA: TGTGCCAGCAGTGCCCCGCAGGGTCCGAATGAAAAACTGTTTTTT.

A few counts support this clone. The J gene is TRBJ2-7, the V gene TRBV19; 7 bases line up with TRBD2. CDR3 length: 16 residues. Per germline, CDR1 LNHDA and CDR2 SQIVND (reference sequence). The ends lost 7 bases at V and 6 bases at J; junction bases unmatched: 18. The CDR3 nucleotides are TGTGCCAGTATCGATAAGAGCGGGACCGGGGGTTGCGAGCAGTACTTC. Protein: CASIDKSGTGGCEQYF. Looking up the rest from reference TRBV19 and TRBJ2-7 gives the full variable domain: DGGITQSPKYLFRKEGQNVTLSCEQNLNHDAMYWYRQDPGQGLRLIYYSQIVNDFQKGDIAEGYSVSREKKESFPLTVTSAQKNPTAFYLCASIDKSGTGGCEQYFGPGTRLTVT.

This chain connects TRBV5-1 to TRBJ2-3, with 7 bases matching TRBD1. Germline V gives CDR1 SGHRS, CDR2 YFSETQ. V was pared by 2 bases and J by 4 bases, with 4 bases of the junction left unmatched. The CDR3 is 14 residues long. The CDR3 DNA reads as TGCGCCAGCAGCTTTACAGGGGAACCAGATACGCAGTATTTT. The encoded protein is CASSFTGEPDTQYF.

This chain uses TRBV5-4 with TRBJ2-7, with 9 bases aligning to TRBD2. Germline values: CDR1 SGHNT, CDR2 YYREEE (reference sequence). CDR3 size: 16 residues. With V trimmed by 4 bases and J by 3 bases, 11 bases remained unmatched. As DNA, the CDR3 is TGTGCCAGCAGCCCGGGGGGAGCGGGGGGCCGCTACGAGCAGTACTTC. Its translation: CASSPGGAGGRYEQYF.